The TCR beta chain under discussion was sequenced for a study of CD8 T cells in ankylosing spondylitis. Broader study findings: Prior work had noted some motif variants in reactive arthritis blood and synovial fluid. CD8+ by phenotype, disease-linked clones were relatively rare in peripheral blood. In ankylosing spondylitis blood, a motif of roughly eight highly homologous TCR beta variants appeared characteristic. There was reportedly significant enrichment of clones that were disease-linked in matched ankylosing spondylitis synovial fluid.

Notes on this clonotype: Its antigen remains unidentified.

The germline V gene encodes CDR1 SGHTA and CDR2 FQGNSA. J gave up 6 bases and V 5 bases, and 9 bases lay outside the gene matches. The CDR3 runs 14 residues. Researchers built TCR beta libraries using quantitative 5'-RACE with molecular barcodes. TCRdb re-called the 5' RACE reads with MiXCR, one entry per CDR3 protein. The table has 350,000 to 450,000 distinct CDR3 sequences, around 26% seen once. The sample was blood, either unsorted or a sorted T cell fraction (not recorded which). The chain employs TRBV7-2 and TRBJ1-2; TRBD1 aligns across 7 bases. The TCR originated in a male donor with ankylosing spondylitis. The chain's CDR3 is CASSPTGDWNGYTF. The CDR3 DNA sequence: TGTGCCAGCAGCCCAACAGGGGATTGGAATGGCTACACCTTC.